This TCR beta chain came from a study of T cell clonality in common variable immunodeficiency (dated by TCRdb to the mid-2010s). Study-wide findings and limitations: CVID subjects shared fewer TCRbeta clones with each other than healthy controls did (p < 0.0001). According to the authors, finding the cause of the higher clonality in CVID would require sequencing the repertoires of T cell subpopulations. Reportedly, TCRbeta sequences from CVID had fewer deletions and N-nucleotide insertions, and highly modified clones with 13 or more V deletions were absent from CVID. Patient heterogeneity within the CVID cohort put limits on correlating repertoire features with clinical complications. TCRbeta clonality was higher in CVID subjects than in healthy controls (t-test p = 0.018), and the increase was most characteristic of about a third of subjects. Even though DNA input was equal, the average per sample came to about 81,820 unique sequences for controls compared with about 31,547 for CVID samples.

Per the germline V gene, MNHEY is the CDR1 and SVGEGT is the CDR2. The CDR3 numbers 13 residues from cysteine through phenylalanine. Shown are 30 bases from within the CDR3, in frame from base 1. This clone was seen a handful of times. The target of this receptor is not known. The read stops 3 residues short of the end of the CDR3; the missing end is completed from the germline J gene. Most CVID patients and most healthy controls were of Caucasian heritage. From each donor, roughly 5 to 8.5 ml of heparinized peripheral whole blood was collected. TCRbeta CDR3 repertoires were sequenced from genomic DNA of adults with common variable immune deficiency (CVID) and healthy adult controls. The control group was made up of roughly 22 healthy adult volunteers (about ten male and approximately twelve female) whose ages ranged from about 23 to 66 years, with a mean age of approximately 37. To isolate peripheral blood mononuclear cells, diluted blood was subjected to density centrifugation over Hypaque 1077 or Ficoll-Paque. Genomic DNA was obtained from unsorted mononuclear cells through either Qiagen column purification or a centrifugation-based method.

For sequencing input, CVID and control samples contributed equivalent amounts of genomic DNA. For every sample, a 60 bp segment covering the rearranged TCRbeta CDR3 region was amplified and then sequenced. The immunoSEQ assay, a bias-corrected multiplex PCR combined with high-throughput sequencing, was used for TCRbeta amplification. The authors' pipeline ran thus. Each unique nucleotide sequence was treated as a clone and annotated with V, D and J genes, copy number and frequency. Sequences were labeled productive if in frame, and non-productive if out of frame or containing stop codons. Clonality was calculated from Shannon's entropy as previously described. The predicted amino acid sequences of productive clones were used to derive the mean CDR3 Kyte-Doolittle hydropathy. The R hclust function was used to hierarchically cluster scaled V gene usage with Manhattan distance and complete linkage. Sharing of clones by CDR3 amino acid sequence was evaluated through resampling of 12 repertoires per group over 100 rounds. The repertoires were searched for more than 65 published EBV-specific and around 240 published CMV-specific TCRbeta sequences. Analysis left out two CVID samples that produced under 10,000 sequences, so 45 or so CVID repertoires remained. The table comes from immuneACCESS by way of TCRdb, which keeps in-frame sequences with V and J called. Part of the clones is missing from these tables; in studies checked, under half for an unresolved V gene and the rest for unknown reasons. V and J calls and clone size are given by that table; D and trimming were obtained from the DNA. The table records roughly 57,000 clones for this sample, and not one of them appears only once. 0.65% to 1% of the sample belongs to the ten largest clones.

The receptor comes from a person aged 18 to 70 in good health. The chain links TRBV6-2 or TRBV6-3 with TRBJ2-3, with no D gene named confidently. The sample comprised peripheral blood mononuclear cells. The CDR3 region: CASSRNSNQPQYF. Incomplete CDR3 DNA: TGTGCCAGCAGTCGGAATAGCAATCAGCCG.